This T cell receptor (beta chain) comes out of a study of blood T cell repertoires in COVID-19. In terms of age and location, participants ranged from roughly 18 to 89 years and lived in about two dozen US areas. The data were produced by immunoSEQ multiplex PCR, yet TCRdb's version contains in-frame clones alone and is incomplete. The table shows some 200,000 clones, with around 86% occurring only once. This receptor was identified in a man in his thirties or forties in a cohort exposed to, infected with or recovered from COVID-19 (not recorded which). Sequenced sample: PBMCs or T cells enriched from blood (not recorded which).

CDR3 DNA sequence: TGTGCCAGCAGCTTACGGGACAGGGGAAATTCACCCCTCCACTTT. This gives the protein CASSLRDRGNSPLHF. The rearrangement uses TRBV7-2 and TRBJ1-6; 10 nucleotides line up with TRBD1. CDR1 is SGHTA, CDR2 FQGNSA, per germline. With V trimmed by 2 bases and J by 7 bases, 2 bases remained unmatched. The CDR3 sequence is 15 residues long.